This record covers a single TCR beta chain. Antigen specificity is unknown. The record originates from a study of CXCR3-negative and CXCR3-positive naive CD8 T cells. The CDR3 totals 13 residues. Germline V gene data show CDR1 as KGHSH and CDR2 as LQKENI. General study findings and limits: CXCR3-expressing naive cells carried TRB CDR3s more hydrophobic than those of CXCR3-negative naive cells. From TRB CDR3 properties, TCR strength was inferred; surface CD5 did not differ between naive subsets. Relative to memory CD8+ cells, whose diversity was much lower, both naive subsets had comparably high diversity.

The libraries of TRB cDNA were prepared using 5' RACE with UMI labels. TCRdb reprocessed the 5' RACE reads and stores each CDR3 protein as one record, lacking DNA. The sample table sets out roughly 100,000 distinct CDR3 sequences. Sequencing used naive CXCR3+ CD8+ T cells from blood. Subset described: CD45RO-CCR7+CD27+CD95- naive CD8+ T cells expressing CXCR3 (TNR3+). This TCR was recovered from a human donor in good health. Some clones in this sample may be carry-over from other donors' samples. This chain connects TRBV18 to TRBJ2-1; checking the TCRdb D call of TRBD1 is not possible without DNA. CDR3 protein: CASSPGPPNEQFF.